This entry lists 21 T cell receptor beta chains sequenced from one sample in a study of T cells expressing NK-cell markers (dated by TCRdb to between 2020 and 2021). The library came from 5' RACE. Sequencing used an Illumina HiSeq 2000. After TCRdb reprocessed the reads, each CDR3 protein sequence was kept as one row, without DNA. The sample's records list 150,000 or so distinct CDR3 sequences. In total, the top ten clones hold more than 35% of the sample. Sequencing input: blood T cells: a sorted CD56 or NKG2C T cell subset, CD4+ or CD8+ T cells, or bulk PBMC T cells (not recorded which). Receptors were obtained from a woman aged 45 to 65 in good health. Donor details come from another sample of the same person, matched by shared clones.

CDR3 in amino acids: CASSLSRGGLNGYTF. The chain couples TRBV27 to TRBJ1-2. Germline lookup yields CDR1 MNHEY and CDR2 SMNVEV (reference sequence). The CDR3 length is 15 residues.

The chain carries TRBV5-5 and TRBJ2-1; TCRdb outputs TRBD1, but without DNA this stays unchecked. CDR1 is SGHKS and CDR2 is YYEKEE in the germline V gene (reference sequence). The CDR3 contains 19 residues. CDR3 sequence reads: CASSFRLMSGQRAGNEQFF. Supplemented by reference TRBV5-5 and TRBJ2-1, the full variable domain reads DAGVTQSPTHLIKTRGQQVTLRCSPISGHKSVSWYQQVLGQGPQFIFQYYEKEERGRGNFPDRFSARQFPNYSSELNVNALLLGDSALYLCASSFRLMSGQRAGNEQFFGPGTRLTVL.

The CDR3: CASSAAENTGELFF. This chain uses TRBV2 with TRBJ2-2. The CDR3 consists of 14 residues. Germline lookup yields CDR1 SNHLY and CDR2 FYNNEI.

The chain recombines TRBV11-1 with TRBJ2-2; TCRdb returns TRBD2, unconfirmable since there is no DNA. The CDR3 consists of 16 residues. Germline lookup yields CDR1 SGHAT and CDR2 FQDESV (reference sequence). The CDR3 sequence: CASSSEERGDTGELFF.

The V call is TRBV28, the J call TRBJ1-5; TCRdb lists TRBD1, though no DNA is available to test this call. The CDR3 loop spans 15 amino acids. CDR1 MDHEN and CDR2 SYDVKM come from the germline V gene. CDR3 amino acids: CASRPRERGNQPQHF. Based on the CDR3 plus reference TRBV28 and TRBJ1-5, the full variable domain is DVKVTQSSRYLVKRTGEKVFLECVQDMDHENMFWYRQDPGLGLRLIYFSYDVKMKEKGDIPEGYSVSREKKERFSLILESASTNQTSMYLCASRPRERGNQPQHFGDGTRLSIL.

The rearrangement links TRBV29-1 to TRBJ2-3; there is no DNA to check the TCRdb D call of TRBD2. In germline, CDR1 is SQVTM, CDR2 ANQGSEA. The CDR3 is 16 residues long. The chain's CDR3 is CSVESMASGIGDTQYF.

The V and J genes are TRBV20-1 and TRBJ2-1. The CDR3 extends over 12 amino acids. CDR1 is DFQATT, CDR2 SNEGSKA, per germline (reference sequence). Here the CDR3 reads CSARDSWDEQFF.

The CDR3 region is CSARGQGDYEQYF. This chain joins TRBV20-1 and TRBJ2-7; checking the TCRdb D call of TRBD1 is not possible without DNA. The germline V gene has CDR1 DFQATT and CDR2 SNEGSKA (reference sequence). This CDR3 has 13 amino acids.

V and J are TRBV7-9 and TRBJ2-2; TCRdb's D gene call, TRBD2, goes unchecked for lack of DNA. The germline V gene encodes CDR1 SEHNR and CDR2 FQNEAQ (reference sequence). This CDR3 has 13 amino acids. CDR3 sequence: CASGTSGTGELFF.

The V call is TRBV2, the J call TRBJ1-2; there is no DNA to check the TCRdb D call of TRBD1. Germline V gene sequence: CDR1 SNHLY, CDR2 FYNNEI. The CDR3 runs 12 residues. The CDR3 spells CATKTGIDGYTF.

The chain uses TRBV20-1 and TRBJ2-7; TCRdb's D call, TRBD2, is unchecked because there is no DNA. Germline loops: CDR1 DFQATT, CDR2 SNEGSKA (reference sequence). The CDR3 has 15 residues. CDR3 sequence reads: CSARTSGKSSYEQYF.

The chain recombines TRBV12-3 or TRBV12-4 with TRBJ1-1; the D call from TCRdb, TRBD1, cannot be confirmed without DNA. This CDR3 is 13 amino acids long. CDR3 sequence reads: CASSSAGSPEAFF.

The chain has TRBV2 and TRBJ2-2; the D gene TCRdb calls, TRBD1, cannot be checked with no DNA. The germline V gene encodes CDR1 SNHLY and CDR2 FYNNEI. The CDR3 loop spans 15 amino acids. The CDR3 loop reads CASSTGTLNTGELFF.

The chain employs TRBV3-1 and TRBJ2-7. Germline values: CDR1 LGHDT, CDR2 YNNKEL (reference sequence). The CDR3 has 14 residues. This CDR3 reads CASSLRGAAYEQYF.

CDR3 loop: CASKPEGTGELFF. V usage is TRBV2 and J usage is TRBJ2-2; TCRdb gives TRBD2 as the D gene, but with no DNA this cannot be confirmed. CDR1 is SNHLY and CDR2 is FYNNEI in the germline V gene. CDR3 length: 13 residues.

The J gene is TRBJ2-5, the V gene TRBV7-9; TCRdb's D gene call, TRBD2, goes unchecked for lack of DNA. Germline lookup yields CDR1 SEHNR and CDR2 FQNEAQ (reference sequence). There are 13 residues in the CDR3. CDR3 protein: CASSEGNLETQYF. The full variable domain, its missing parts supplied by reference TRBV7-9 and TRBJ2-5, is DTGVSQNPRHKITKRGQNVTFRCDPISEHNRLYWYRQTLGQGPEFLTYFQNEAQLEKSRLLSDRFSAERPKGSFSTLEIQRTEQGDSAMYLCASSEGNLETQYFGPGTRLLVL.

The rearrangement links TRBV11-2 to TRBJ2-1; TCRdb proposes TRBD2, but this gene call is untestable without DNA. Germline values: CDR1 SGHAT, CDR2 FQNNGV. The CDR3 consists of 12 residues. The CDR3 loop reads CATGLDGNEQFF.

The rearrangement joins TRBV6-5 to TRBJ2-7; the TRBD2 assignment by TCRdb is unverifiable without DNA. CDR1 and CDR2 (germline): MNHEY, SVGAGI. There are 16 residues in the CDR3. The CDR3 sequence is CANLFGEREHAYEQYF.

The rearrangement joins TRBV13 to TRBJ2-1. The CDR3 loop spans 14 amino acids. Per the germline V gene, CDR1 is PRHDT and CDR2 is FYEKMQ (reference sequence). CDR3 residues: CASSLRLDYNEQFF.

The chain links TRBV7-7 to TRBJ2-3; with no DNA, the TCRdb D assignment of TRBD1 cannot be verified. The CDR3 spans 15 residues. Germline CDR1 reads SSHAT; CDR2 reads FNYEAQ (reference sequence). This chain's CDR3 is CASSLGPDFTDTQYF.

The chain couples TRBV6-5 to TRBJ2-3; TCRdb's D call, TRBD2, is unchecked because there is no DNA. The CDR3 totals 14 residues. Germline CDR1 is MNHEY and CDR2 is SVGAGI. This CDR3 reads CASSSAGLTDTQYF.